This TCR beta chain was found in a study of PD-1 blockade in classical Hodgkin lymphoma. The data were produced by immunoSEQ multiplex PCR, yet TCRdb's version contains in-frame clones alone and is incomplete. Found here are over 25,000 clones, 70% to 90% of them singletons; the top ten hold nearly 2.5%. A single count supports this clone. Its antigen is unidentified. There was relapse after autologous stem cell transplantation in every patient, and there was variation in brentuximab vedotin exposure. Study-wide points: Unlike CD8+ TCR diversity, which did not rise significantly by C4D1, CD4+ TCR diversity did. Exclusion was applied to patients who started nivolumab under 1 year after ASCT.

Germline V gene sequence: CDR1 DFQATT, CDR2 SNEGSKA (reference sequence). Trimming removed 4 bases from V and 7 bases from J, with 8 bases in between. The CDR3 runs 11 residues. The TCR originated in a human donor with classical Hodgkin lymphoma. Specimen: peripheral blood mononuclear cells (PBMCs), collected at baseline. The chain couples TRBV20-1 to TRBJ2-1, with D possibly matching TRBD1 (6 bases). Here the CDR3 DNA reads TGCAGTGCTACAAGGGGGAATGAGCAGTTCTTC. Its protein is CSATRGNEQFF.